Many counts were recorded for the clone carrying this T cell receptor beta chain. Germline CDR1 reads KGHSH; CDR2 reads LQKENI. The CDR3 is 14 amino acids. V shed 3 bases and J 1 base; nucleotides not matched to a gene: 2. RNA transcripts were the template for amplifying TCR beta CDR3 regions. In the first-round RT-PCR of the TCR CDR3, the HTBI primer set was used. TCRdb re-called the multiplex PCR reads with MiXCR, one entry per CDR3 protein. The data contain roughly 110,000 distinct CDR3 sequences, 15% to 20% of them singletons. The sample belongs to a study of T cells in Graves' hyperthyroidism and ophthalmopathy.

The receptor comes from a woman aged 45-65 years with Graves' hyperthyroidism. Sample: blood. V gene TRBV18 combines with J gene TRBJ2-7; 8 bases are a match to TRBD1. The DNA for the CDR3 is TGTGCCAGCTCACCCGACAGGGGATCCTACGAGCAGTACGTC. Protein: CASSPDRGSYEQYV.